This TCR beta chain was found in a study of T-cell reconstitution after alpha-beta-depleted transplantation in children. Study-wide results and caveats: Surviving recipient T cells and thymic progenitors produced the high day-60 TCRbeta diversity seen in some patients. Reportedly, alpha-beta T cells present about two months post-transplant originated from several hundred expanded clones of graft origin. At the one-year point after transplant, T-cell counts and TCRbeta diversity were found to come mostly from T cells that had been newly produced.

A note on this clonotype: What it binds is unknown.

Library preparation (for TCRbeta) was performed with unique molecular identifiers. One entry per CDR3 protein results from TCRdb running MiXCR on the PCR reads. The sample contains more than 400,000 distinct CDR3 sequences, about an eighth of which appear only once. Trimming took 5 bases from V and 5 from J, leaving 12 bases between them. From germline, CDR1 is SEHNR and CDR2 FQNEAQ (reference sequence). The CDR3 length is 13 residues. The sample consisted of PBMCs, mostly from graft donor cells, taken 180 days after TCRalphabeta/CD19-depleted stem cell transplant. J is TRBJ2-5 and V is TRBV7-9; D unclear. The clonotype comes from a female patient aged 2 to 10 who had a stem cell transplant for aplastic anemia, so the T cells may come from the graft donor. In DNA form, the CDR3 reads TGTGCCAGCAGCCCCGCCAGCGCGGAGACCCAGTACTTC. It specifies CASSPASAETQYF.